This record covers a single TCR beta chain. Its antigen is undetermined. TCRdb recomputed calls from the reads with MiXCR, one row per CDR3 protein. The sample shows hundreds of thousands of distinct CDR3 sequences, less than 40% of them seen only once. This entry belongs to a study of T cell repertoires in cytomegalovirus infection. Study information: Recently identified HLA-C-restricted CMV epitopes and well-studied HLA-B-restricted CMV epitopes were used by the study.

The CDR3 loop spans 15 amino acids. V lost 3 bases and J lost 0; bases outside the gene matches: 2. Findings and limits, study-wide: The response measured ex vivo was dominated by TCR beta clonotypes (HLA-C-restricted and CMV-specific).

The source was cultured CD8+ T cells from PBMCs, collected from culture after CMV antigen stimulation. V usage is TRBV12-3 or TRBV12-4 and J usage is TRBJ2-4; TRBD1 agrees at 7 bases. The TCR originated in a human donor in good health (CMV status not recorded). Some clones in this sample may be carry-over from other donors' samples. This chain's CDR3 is CASSFTGEAKNIQYF. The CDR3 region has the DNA TGTGCCAGCAGTTTTACAGGGGAAGCCAAAAACATTCAGTACTTC.